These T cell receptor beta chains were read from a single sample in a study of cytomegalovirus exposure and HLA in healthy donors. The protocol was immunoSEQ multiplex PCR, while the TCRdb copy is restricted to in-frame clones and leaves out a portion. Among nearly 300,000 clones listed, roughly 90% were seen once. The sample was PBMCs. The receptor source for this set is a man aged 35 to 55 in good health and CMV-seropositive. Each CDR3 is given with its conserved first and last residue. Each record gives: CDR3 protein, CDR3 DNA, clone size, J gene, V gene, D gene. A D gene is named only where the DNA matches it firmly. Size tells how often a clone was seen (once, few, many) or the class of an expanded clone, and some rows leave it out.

cdr3_aa: CASSDRGQAYNEQFF
cdr3_nt: TGTGCCAGCAGCGACCGTGGACAGGCTTACAATGAGCAGTTCTTC
clone_size: NA
j_call: TRBJ2-1
v_call: TRBV14
d_call: TRBD1

cdr3_aa: CASSATGVGAYEQYF
cdr3_nt: TGTGCCAGCAGTGCCACGGGGGTTGGGGCCTACGAGCAGTACTTC
clone_size: NA
j_call: TRBJ2-7
v_call: TRBV6-5
d_call: NA

cdr3_aa: CASRAGTEETQYF
cdr3_nt: TGTGCCAGCAGGGCCGGGACAGAAGAGACCCAGTACTTC
clone_size: NA
j_call: TRBJ2-5
v_call: TRBV28
d_call: TRBD1

cdr3_aa: CASSPSEIDLFYGNTIYF
cdr3_nt: TGTGCCAGCAGCCCGAGCGAGATAGACCTTTTTTACGGAAACACCATATATTTT
clone_size: NA
j_call: TRBJ1-3
v_call: TRBV9
d_call: NA

cdr3_aa: CSSSFPQGDYEQYF
cdr3_nt: TGTTCCAGCAGCTTCCCACAGGGGGACTACGAGCAGTACTTC
clone_size: NA
j_call: TRBJ2-7
v_call: TRBV7-9
d_call: TRBD1

cdr3_aa: CASRAPNSGDEQFF
cdr3_nt: TGTGCCAGCAGAGCTCCGAACTCAGGGGATGAGCAGTTCTTC
clone_size: NA
j_call: TRBJ2-1
v_call: TRBV7-9
d_call: NA

cdr3_aa: CASSTSSDTYSYEQYF
cdr3_nt: TGTGCCAGTAGCACCTCGTCCGACACCTACTCCTACGAGCAGTACTTC
clone_size: NA
j_call: TRBJ2-7
v_call: TRBV19
d_call: NA

cdr3_aa: CASSFAGVGTDTQYF
cdr3_nt: TGCGCCAGCAGCTTTGCGGGAGTGGGCACAGATACGCAGTATTTT
clone_size: few
j_call: TRBJ2-3
v_call: TRBV5-1
d_call: TRBD2

cdr3_aa: CSSSLGLLVWETQYF
cdr3_nt: TGTTCCAGCAGCTTAGGGTTACTAGTTTGGGAGACCCAGTACTTC
clone_size: NA
j_call: TRBJ2-5
v_call: TRBV7-9
d_call: NA

cdr3_aa: CSVARAYEQYF
cdr3_nt: TGCAGCGTTGCCAGGGCCTACGAGCAGTACTTC
clone_size: NA
j_call: TRBJ2-7
v_call: TRBV29-1
d_call: NA

cdr3_aa: CASSQAGTSGEQFF
cdr3_nt: TGCGCCAGCAGCCAAGCCGGGACTAGCGGTGAGCAGTTCTTC
clone_size: NA
j_call: TRBJ2-1
v_call: TRBV4-1
d_call: TRBD2

cdr3_aa: CASSLSRTGSNGETQYF
cdr3_nt: TGTGCCAGCAGTTTATCGAGGACAGGGTCGAATGGGGAGACCCAGTACTTC
clone_size: NA
j_call: TRBJ2-5
v_call: TRBV27
d_call: TRBD1

cdr3_aa: CASSQVLAGPYEQYF
cdr3_nt: TGCGCCAGCAGCCAAGTACTAGCGGGCCCCTACGAGCAGTACTTC
clone_size: NA
j_call: TRBJ2-7
v_call: TRBV4-3
d_call: TRBD2

cdr3_aa: CASSLGRMNTEAFF
cdr3_nt: TGTGCCAGCAGTTTGGGGCGGATGAACACTGAAGCTTTCTTT
clone_size: NA
j_call: TRBJ1-1
v_call: TRBV28
d_call: NA

cdr3_aa: CASSSGRLNTEAFF
cdr3_nt: TGTGCCAGCAGCTCAGGGCGGCTGAACACTGAAGCTTTCTTT
clone_size: NA
j_call: TRBJ1-1
v_call: TRBV11-3
d_call: NA

cdr3_aa: CASSFNRVGYEQYF
cdr3_nt: TGCGCCAGCAGCTTTAACAGGGTGGGATACGAGCAGTACTTC
clone_size: NA
j_call: TRBJ2-7
v_call: TRBV5-1
d_call: NA

cdr3_aa: CASSLGREAHEQYF
cdr3_nt: TGTGCCAGCAGTTTAGGGCGGGAAGCCCACGAGCAGTACTTC
clone_size: NA
j_call: TRBJ2-7
v_call: TRBV28
d_call: NA

cdr3_aa: CASSLSGQGATEAFF
cdr3_nt: TGTGCCAGCAGTTTATCCGGACAGGGGGCCACTGAAGCTTTCTTT
clone_size: NA
j_call: TRBJ1-1
v_call: TRBV28
d_call: TRBD1

cdr3_aa: CASSQDLQLGLYEQYF
cdr3_nt: TGCGCCAGCAGCCAAGATTTACAACTAGGACTATACGAGCAGTACTTC
clone_size: once
j_call: TRBJ2-7
v_call: TRBV4-1
d_call: NA

cdr3_aa: CASSLRLLAGLPPYEQYF
cdr3_nt: TGTGCCAGCAGCTTGCGACTCCTAGCGGGGCTACCCCCCTACGAGCAGTACTTC
clone_size: NA
j_call: TRBJ2-7
v_call: TRBV11-3
d_call: TRBD2

cdr3_aa: CASGGQSPYEQYF
cdr3_nt: TGTGCCAGCGGAGGCCAGTCCCCCTACGAGCAGTACTTC
clone_size: once
j_call: TRBJ2-7
v_call: TRBV2
d_call: NA

cdr3_aa: CASSGGLAGYEQYF
cdr3_nt: TGTGCCAGCAGCGGGGGACTAGCGGGCTACGAGCAGTACTTC
clone_size: few
j_call: TRBJ2-7
v_call: TRBV7-2
d_call: TRBD2

cdr3_aa: CASGGNYSGNTIYF
cdr3_nt: TGTGCCAGCGGGGGCAACTACTCTGGAAACACCATATATTTT
clone_size: once
j_call: TRBJ1-3
v_call: TRBV9
d_call: NA

cdr3_aa: CASSLDGTSGYEQYF
cdr3_nt: TGTGCCAGCAGCTTAGACGGGACTAGCGGCTACGAGCAGTACTTC
clone_size: NA
j_call: TRBJ2-7
v_call: TRBV7-2
d_call: TRBD2

cdr3_aa: CSSSSPASGTGEQYF
cdr3_nt: TGTTCCAGCAGCTCCCCGGCTAGCGGGACCGGTGAGCAGTACTTC
clone_size: once
j_call: TRBJ2-7
v_call: TRBV7-9
d_call: TRBD2

cdr3_aa: CASSFPNNEQFF
cdr3_nt: TGTGCCAGCAGTTTCCCCAACAATGAGCAGTTCTTC
clone_size: NA
j_call: TRBJ2-1
v_call: TRBV27
d_call: NA

cdr3_aa: CASRPTGVQPQHF
cdr3_nt: TGTGCCAGTAGGCCGACAGGGGTCCAGCCCCAGCATTTT
clone_size: NA
j_call: TRBJ1-5
v_call: TRBV19
d_call: TRBD1

cdr3_aa: CASSLVGGGDEKLFF
cdr3_nt: TGTGCCAGCAGCTTAGTTGGGGGAGGGGATGAAAAACTGTTTTTT
clone_size: NA
j_call: TRBJ1-4
v_call: TRBV11-2
d_call: NA

cdr3_aa: CASFRAGEGPGELFF
cdr3_nt: TGCGCCAGCTTTCGGGCGGGAGAAGGTCCCGGGGAGCTGTTTTTT
clone_size: NA
j_call: TRBJ2-2
v_call: TRBV5-1
d_call: TRBD2

cdr3_aa: CASRGLKREWSYNEQFF
cdr3_nt: TGTGCCAGCAGGGGGCTCAAACGGGAGTGGTCCTACAATGAGCAGTTCTTC
clone_size: NA
j_call: TRBJ2-1
v_call: TRBV2
d_call: NA

cdr3_aa: CASSIAVGTKNIQYF
cdr3_nt: TGTGCCAGTAGTATAGCCGTCGGGACCAAAAACATTCAGTACTTC
clone_size: NA
j_call: TRBJ2-4
v_call: TRBV19
d_call: NA

cdr3_aa: CASSRTSVYNEQFF
cdr3_nt: TGTGCCAGCAGCCGGACTAGCGTATACAATGAGCAGTTCTTC
clone_size: NA
j_call: TRBJ2-1
v_call: TRBV11-2
d_call: TRBD2

cdr3_aa: CASSPPQGQSSYNEQFF
cdr3_nt: TGTGCCAGCTCACCACCGCAGGGCCAGAGCTCCTACAATGAGCAGTTCTTC
clone_size: NA
j_call: TRBJ2-1
v_call: TRBV18
d_call: NA

cdr3_aa: CASSPLAGVQETQYF
cdr3_nt: TGTGCCAGCTCACCGCTAGCGGGAGTCCAAGAGACCCAGTACTTC
clone_size: NA
j_call: TRBJ2-5
v_call: TRBV18
d_call: TRBD2

cdr3_aa: CASSPPRAGTYEQYF
cdr3_nt: TGTGCCAGCAGCCCTCCGCGAGCGGGGACCTACGAGCAGTACTTC
clone_size: NA
j_call: TRBJ2-7
v_call: TRBV7-2
d_call: TRBD2

cdr3_aa: CASSPRTGDHEQYF
cdr3_nt: TGTGCCAGCAGCCCCAGGACAGGGGATCACGAGCAGTACTTC
clone_size: NA
j_call: TRBJ2-7
v_call: TRBV7-9
d_call: TRBD1

cdr3_aa: CASSPWGGDKTF
cdr3_nt: TGTGCCAGCAGCCCCTGGGGAGGGGACAAAACCTTC
clone_size: once
j_call: TRBJ1-2
v_call: TRBV11-3
d_call: NA

cdr3_aa: CASSLQISYNEQFF
cdr3_nt: TGTGCCAGCAGCTTACAGATCTCCTACAATGAGCAGTTCTTC
clone_size: NA
j_call: TRBJ2-1
v_call: TRBV7-9
d_call: NA

cdr3_aa: CAITAGTGLYEQYF
cdr3_nt: TGTGCCATCACCGCCGGGACAGGGCTCTACGAGCAGTACTTC
clone_size: NA
j_call: TRBJ2-7
v_call: TRBV10-3
d_call: TRBD1

cdr3_aa: CATSNGLAVHNEQFF
cdr3_nt: TGTGCCACCAGCAACGGACTAGCGGTCCACAATGAGCAGTTCTTC
clone_size: NA
j_call: TRBJ2-1
v_call: TRBV15
d_call: TRBD2

cdr3_aa: CASSVGAGGLAAYNEQFF
cdr3_nt: TGTGCCAGCAGCGTAGGGGCGGGGGGGCTAGCGGCCTACAATGAGCAGTTCTTC
clone_size: NA
j_call: TRBJ2-1
v_call: TRBV9
d_call: TRBD2

cdr3_aa: CASSLGLAGVETQYF
cdr3_nt: TGTGCCAGCAGCTTGGGACTAGCGGGAGTAGAGACCCAGTACTTC
clone_size: NA
j_call: TRBJ2-5
v_call: TRBV7-3
d_call: TRBD2

cdr3_aa: CASSPSGQGYTEAFF
cdr3_nt: TGCGCCAGCAGCCCATCCGGACAGGGGTACACTGAAGCTTTCTTT
clone_size: NA
j_call: TRBJ1-1
v_call: TRBV4-3
d_call: TRBD1

cdr3_aa: CASSSQFGGQFF
cdr3_nt: TGCGCCAGCAGTTCACAGTTCGGGGGGCAGTTCTTC
clone_size: NA
j_call: TRBJ2-1
v_call: TRBV5-1
d_call: NA

cdr3_aa: CASSFILAGGNEQFF
cdr3_nt: TGTGCCAGCAGCTTTATCCTAGCGGGAGGAAATGAGCAGTTCTTC
clone_size: NA
j_call: TRBJ2-1
v_call: TRBV7-3
d_call: TRBD2

cdr3_aa: CASSPPSSVSSYEQYF
cdr3_nt: TGTGCCAGCTCACCACCGTCTAGCGTGAGCTCCTACGAGCAGTACTTC
clone_size: NA
j_call: TRBJ2-7
v_call: TRBV18
d_call: NA

cdr3_aa: CASSDGLATYEQYF
cdr3_nt: TGTGCCAGCAGTGATGGACTAGCGACCTACGAGCAGTACTTC
clone_size: NA
j_call: TRBJ2-7
v_call: TRBV6-6
d_call: TRBD2